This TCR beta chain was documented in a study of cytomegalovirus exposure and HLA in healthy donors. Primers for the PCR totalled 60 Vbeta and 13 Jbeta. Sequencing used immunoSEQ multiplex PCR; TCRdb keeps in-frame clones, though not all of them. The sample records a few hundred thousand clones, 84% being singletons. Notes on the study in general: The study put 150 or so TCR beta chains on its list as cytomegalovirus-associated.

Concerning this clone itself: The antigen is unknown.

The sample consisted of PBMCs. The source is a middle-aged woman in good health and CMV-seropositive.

CDR3 protein: CASWGPGDYEQYF. The CDR3 region has the DNA TGTGCCAGCTGGGGACCAGGGGATTACGAGCAGTACTTC. The chain carries TRBV2 and TRBJ2-5, with a possible D match to TRBD1 (6 bases). Gene TRBJ2-7 matches the end of the DNA better, so the J call may be wrong. The CDR3 is 13 residues long. Germline assignment: CDR1 SNHLY and CDR2 FYNNEI.